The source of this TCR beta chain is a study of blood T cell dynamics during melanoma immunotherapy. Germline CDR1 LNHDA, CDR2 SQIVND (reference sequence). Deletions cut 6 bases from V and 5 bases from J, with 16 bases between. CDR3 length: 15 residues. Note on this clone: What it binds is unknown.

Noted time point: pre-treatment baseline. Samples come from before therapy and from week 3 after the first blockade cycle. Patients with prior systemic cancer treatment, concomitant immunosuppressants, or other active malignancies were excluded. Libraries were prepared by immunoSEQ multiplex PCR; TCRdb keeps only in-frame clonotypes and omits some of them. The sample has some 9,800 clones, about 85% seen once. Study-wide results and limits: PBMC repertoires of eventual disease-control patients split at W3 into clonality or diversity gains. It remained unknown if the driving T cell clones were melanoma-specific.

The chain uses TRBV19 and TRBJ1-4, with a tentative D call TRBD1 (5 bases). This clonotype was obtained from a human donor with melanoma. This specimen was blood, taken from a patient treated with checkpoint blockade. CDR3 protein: CASSVPSRANEKLFF. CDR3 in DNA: TGTGCCAGTAGCGTTCCTAGCAGGGCGAATGAAAAACTGTTTTTT.